Presented here are 10 T cell receptor beta chains from one specimen sequenced in a study of cytomegalovirus exposure and HLA in healthy donors. 60 Vbeta and 13 Jbeta primers were used in PCR. Only in-frame clones appear in the TCRdb table, and some are missing; sequencing was by immunoSEQ multiplex PCR. This sample carries 250,000 to 350,000 clones, under 90% of them seen once, and the ten largest clones take around 0.33%. The sequenced material came from PBMCs. The receptors originated from a girl aged 2 to 9 in good health and CMV-seronegative.

The chain recombines TRBV10-1 with TRBJ1-1; weak D call: TRBD1 (6 bases). The CDR3 extends over 13 amino acids. V was clipped by 6 bases and J by 0 bases, with 8 bases between them. CDR1 is WNHNN and CDR2 is SYGVQD in the germline V gene (reference sequence). The CDR3 loop reads CASRQGLNTEAFF. The CDR3 DNA follows: TGCGCCAGCAGACAGGGTCTGAACACTGAAGCTTTCTTT.

The chain employs TRBV9 and TRBJ2-3; D might be TRBD2 (5 bases). Between the trimmed V and J ends, which lost 2 bases and 0 bases, there was a span of 10 bases. Germline loops: CDR1 SGDLS, CDR2 YYNGEE. The CDR3 contains 15 residues. The CDR3 nucleotides read TGTGCCAGCAGCGTTTCACTAGTAAGCACAGATACGCAGTATTTT. It yields the protein CASSVSLVSTDTQYF.

The J gene is TRBJ1-1, the V gene TRBV13; the D is unclear. There are 14 residues in the CDR3. Trimming removed 4 bases from V and 12 bases from J, with 21 bases in between. CDR1 and CDR2 (germline): PRHDT, FYEKMQ (reference sequence). The CDR3 loop is CASSYETDRGMTFF. The CDR3 DNA sequence: TGTGCCAGCAGCTACGAGACGGACCGAGGGATGACTTTCTTT.

The chain has TRBV27 and TRBJ2-1, with D maybe TRBD2 (5 bases). The CDR3 covers 14 residues. The V and J ends lost 0 bases and 10 bases respectively, with 13 bases between them. CDR1 and CDR2 from the germline V gene are MNHEY and SMNVEV (reference sequence). The CDR3, as DNA: TGTGCCAGCAGTTTATCCCCCAATAGGAGGGAGCAGTTCTTC. This gives the protein CASSLSPNRREQFF.

Turning to this clone: This CDR3 is also generated by other DNA sequences in the sample. This chain joins TRBV28 and TRBJ1-2, with a weak D call TRBD1 (5 bases). Germline V CDR1 and CDR2: MDHEN, SYDVKM. CDR3 length equals 12 residues. The V gene lost 5 bases and the J gene lost 8 bases, with 12 bases spanning the gap. The CDR3 bases are TGTGCCAGCAGTCAGGCGGGGGGAGGCTACACCTTC. Its protein is CASSQAGGGYTF.

This rearrangement joins TRBV20-1 to TRBJ1-1, with D unresolved. This CDR3 comprises 11 residues. Trimming took 2 bases from V and 6 from J, leaving 7 bases between them. CDR1 DFQATT and CDR2 SNEGSKA come from the germline V gene (reference sequence). The CDR3 DNA reads TGCAGTGCTAGACTCTTCGCTGAAGCTTTCTTT. Amino acids: CSARLFAEAFF.

The rearrangement links TRBV27 to TRBJ2-7; 8 nucleotides line up with TRBD1. With 3 bases clipped from V and 5 bases from J, the junction kept 9 bases outside the gene matches. Germline CDR1 is MNHEY and CDR2 is SMNVEV (reference sequence). The CDR3 is made up of 15 amino acids. The CDR3 spells CASSFLWTGSHEQYF. CDR3 bases: TGTGCCAGCAGTTTCCTTTGGACAGGGAGCCACGAGCAGTACTTC.

This chain connects TRBV19 to TRBJ1-1, with D perhaps TRBD1 (5 bases). The CDR3 sequence is 14 residues long. Germline CDR1 LNHDA, CDR2 SQIVND (reference sequence). Trimming stripped 2 bases from V and 4 bases from J, with 11 bases between. The CDR3 protein is CASSIFGHTTEAFF. Written as DNA, the CDR3 is TGTGCCAGTAGTATATTCGGACACACCACTGAAGCTTTCTTT.

The chain employs TRBV4-2 and TRBJ2-3; 8 nucleotides agree with TRBD1. CDR3 length: 16 amino acids. The V segment lost 2 bases and the J segment 5 bases; nucleotides outside the gene matches: 9. The germline CDR1 and CDR2 sequences are LGHNA and YNFKEQ. The DNA for the CDR3 is TGTGCCAGCAGCCAAAACGGACAGGGCCAAAGAGATACGCAGTATTTT. Translating gives CASSQNGQGQRDTQYF.

This chain joins TRBV27 and TRBJ2-1, with a weak D call TRBD2 (5 bases). In germline, CDR1 is MNHEY, CDR2 SMNVEV (reference sequence). The length of the CDR3 is 12 residues. With 8 bases removed from V and 6 bases from J, the gap between germline ends came to 11 bases. The CDR3 coding sequence is TGTGCCAGCGCGGGTAAAGGCAATGAGCAGTTCTTC. Its protein is CASAGKGNEQFF.